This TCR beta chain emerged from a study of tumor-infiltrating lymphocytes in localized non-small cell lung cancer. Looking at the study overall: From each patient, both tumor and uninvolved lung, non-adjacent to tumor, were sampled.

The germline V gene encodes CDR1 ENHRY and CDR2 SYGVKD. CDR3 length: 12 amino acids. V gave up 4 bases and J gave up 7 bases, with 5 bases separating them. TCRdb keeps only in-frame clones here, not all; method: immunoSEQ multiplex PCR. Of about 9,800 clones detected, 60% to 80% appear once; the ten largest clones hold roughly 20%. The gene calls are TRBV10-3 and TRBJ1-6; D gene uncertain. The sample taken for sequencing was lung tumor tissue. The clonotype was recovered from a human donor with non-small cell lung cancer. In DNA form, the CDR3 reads TGTGCCATCAGTGCCGGAAATTCACCCCTCCACTTT. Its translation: CAISAGNSPLHF.